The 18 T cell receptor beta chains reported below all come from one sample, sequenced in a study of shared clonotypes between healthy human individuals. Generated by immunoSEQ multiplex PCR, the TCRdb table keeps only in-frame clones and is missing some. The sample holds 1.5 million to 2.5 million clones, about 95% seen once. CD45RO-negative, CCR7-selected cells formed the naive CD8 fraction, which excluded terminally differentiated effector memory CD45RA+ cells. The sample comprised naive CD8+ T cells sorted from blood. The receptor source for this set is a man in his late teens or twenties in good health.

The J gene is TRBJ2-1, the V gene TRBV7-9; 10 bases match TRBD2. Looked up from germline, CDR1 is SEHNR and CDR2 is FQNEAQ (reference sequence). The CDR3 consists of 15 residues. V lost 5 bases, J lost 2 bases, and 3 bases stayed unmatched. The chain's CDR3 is CASSDTSGTYNEQFF. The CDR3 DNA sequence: TGTGCCAGCAGCGACACTAGCGGGACCTACAATGAGCAGTTCTTC. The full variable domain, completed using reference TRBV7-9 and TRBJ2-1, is DTGVSQNPRHKITKRGQNVTFRCDPISEHNRLYWYRQTLGQGPEFLTYFQNEAQLEKSRLLSDRFSAERPKGSFSTLEIQRTEQGDSAMYLCASSDTSGTYNEQFFGPGTRLTVL.

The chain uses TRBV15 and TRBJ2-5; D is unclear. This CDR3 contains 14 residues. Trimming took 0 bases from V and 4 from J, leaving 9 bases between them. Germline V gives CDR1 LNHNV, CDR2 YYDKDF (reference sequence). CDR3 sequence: CATSRDLGLETQYF. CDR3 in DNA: TGTGCCACCAGCAGAGATTTGGGGTTAGAGACCCAGTACTTC.

The CDR3 region is CASSLSLQGYYGYTF. For the CDR3, the DNA is TGTGCCAGCAGTTTATCGCTACAGGGCTACTATGGCTACACCTTC. The genes are TRBV27 and TRBJ1-2, with a weak D call TRBD1 (6 bases). Trimming removed 0 bases from V and 3 bases from J, with 11 bases in between. Germline assignment: CDR1 MNHEY and CDR2 SMNVEV (reference sequence). This CDR3 contains 15 residues.

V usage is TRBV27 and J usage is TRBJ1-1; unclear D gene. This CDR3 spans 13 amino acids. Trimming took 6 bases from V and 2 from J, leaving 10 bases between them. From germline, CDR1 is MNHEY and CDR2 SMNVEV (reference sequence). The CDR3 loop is CASRLTPNTEAFF. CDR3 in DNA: TGTGCCAGCAGGCTGACACCAAACACTGAAGCTTTCTTT.

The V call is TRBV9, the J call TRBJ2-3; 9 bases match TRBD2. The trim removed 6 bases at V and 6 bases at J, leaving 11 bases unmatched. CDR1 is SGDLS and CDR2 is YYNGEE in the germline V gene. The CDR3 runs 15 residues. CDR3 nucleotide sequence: TGTGCCAGCACCCCCTATAGCGGGAGCGGGGATACGCAGTATTTT. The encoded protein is CASTPYSGSGDTQYF.

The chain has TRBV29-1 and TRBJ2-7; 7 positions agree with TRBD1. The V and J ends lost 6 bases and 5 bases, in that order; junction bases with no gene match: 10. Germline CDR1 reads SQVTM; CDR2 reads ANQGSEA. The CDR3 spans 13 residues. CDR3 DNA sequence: TGCAGCGTCCTGGACAGGAGCTTACACGAGCAGTACTTC. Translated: CSVLDRSLHEQYF.

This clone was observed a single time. The CDR3 coding sequence is TGTGCCGCCTCGGTGACAGATTCCTACAATGAGCAGTTCTTC. Translation: CAASVTDSYNEQFF. The rearrangement joins TRBV6-5 to TRBJ2-1, with D maybe TRBD1 (5 bases). The CDR3 covers 14 residues. With 11 bases removed from V and 1 base from J, the gap between germline ends came to 15 bases. Germline CDR1 is MNHEY and CDR2 is SVGAGI.

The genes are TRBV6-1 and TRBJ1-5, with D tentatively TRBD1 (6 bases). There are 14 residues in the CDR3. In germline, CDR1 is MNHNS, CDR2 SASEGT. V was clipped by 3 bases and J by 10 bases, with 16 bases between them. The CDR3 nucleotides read TGTGCCAGCAGTGACAGGGGTAGCGGGGGCCCCCAGCATTTT. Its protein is CASSDRGSGGPQHF.

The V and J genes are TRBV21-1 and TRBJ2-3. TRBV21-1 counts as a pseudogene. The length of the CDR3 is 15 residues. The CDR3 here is CASSKGEGGQDTQYF. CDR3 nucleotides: TGTGCCAGCAGCAAAGGGGAAGGGGGGCAAGATACGCAGTATTTT.

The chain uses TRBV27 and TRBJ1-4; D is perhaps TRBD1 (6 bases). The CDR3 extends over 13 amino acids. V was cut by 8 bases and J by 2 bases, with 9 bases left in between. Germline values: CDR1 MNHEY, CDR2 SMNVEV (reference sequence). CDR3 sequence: CASLGQTNEKLFF. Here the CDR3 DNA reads TGTGCCAGCCTCGGACAGACTAATGAAAAACTGTTTTTT.

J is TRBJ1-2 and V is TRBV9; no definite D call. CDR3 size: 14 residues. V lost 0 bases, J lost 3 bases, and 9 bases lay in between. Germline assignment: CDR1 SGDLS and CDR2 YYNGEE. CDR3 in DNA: TGTGCCAGCAGCGTAGGAGCGGACCACTATGGCTACACCTTC. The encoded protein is CASSVGADHYGYTF.

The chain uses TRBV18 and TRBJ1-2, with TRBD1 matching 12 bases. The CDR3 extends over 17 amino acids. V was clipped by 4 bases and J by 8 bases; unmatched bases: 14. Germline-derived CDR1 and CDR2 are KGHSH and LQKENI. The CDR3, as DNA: TGTGCCAGCTCACAACCGGGACAGGGGGCTACGGATTACGGCTACACCTTC. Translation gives CASSQPGQGATDYGYTF.

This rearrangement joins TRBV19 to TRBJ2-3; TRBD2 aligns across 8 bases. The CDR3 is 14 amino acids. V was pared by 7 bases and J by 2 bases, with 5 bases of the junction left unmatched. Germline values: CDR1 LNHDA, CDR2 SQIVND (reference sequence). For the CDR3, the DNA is TGTGCCAGTAATGACGGGAGGGACACAGATACGCAGTATTTT. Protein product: CASNDGRDTDTQYF.

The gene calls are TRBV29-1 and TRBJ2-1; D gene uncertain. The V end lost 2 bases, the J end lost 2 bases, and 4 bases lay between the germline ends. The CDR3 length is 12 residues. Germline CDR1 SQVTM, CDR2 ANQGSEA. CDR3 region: CSVELAYNEQFF. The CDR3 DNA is TGCAGCGTTGAATTAGCCTACAATGAGCAGTTCTTC.

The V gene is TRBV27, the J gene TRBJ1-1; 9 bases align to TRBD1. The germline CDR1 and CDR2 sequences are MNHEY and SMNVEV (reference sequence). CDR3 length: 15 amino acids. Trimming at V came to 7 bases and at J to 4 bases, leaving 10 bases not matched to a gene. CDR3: CASTLSPTGGTEAFF. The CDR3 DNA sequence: TGTGCCAGCACCTTAAGTCCGACAGGGGGCACTGAAGCTTTCTTT.

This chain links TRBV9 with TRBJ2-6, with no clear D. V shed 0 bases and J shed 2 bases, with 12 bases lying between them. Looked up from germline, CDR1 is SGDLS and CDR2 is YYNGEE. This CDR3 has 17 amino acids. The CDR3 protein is CASSVAEDPTGANVLTF. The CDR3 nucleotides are TGTGCCAGCAGCGTAGCTGAAGACCCTACTGGGGCCAACGTCCTGACTTTC.

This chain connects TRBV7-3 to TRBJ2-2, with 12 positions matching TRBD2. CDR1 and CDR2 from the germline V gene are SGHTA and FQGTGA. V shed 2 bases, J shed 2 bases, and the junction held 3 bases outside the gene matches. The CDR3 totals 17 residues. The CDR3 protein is CASSLRLAGVNTGELFF. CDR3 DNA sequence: TGTGCCAGCAGCTTACGACTAGCGGGGGTAAACACCGGGGAGCTGTTTTTT.

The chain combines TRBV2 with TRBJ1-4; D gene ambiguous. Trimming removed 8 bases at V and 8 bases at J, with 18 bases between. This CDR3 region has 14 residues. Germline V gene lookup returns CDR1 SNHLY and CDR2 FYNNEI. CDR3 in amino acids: CASYLTRGWEKLFF. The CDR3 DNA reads TGTGCCAGCTATCTAACTCGAGGGTGGGAAAAACTGTTTTTT. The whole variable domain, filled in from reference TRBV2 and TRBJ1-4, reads EPEVTQTPSHQVTQMGQEVILRCVPISNHLYFYWYRQILGQKVEFLVSFYNNEISEKSEIFDDQFSVERPDGSNFTLKIRSTKLEDSAMYFCASYLTRGWEKLFFGSGTQLSVL.